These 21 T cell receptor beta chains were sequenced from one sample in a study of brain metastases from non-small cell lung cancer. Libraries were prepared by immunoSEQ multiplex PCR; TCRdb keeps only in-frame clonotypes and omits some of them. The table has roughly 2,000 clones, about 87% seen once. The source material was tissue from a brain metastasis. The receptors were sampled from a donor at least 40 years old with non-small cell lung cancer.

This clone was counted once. The DNA of the CDR3 is TGTGCCAGCAGTCCCGTCGGTGGTTCCAATCAGCCCCAGCATTTT. Translation gives CASSPVGGSNQPQHF. V gene TRBV6-5 combines with J gene TRBJ1-5; D not certain. This CDR3 has 15 residues. Trimming removed 5 bases at V and 3 bases at J, with 14 bases between. Germline lookup yields CDR1 MNHEY and CDR2 SVGAGI.

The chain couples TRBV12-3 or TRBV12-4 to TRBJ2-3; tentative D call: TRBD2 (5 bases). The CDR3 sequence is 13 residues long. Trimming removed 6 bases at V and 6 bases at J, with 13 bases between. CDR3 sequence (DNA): TGTGCCAGCAGCACCTCGTCGGGGGATACGCAGTATTTT. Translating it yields CASSTSSGDTQYF.

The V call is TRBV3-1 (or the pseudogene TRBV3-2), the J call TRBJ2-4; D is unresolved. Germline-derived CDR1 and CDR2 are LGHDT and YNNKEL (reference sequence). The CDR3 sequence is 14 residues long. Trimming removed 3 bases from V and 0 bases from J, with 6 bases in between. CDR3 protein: CASSQRLAKNIQYF. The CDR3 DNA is TGTGCCAGCAGCCAGAGACTAGCCAAAAACATTCAGTACTTC.

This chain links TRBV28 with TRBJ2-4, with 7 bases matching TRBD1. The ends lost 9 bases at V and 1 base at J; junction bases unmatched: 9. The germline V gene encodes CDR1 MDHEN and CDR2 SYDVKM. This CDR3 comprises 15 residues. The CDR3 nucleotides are TGTGCCAGTACCTCGACAGGGTGGGCCAAAAACATTCAGTACTTC. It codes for CASTSTGWAKNIQYF. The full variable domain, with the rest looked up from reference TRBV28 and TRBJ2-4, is DVKVTQSSRYLVKRTGEKVFLECVQDMDHENMFWYRQDPGLGLRLIYFSYDVKMKEKGDIPEGYSVSREKKERFSLILESASTNQTSMYLCASTSTGWAKNIQYFGAGTRLSVL.

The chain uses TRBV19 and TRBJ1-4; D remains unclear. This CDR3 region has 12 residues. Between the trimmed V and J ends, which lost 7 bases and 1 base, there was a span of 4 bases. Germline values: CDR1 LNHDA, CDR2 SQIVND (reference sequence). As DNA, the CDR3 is TGTGCCAGTAAAAGAACTAATGAAAAACTGTTTTTT. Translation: CASKRTNEKLFF.

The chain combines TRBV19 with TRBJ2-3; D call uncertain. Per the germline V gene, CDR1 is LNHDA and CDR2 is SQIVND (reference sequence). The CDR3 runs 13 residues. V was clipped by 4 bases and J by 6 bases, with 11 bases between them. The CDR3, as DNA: TGTGCCAGTAGTAGGGGTTTGGTGGATACGCAGTATTTT. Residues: CASSRGLVDTQYF.

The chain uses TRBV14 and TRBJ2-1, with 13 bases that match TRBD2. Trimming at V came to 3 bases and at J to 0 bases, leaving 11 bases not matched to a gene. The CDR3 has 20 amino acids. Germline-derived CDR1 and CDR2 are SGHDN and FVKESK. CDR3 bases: TGTGCCAGCAGCCAGACCCTAGGGACTAGCGGGGACCGCTCCTACAATGAGCAGTTCTTC. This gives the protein CASSQTLGTSGDRSYNEQFF.

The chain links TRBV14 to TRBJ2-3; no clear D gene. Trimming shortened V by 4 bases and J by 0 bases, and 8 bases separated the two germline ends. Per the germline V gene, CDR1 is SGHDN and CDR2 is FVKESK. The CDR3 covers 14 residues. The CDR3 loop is CASSLSLSTDTQYF. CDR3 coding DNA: TGTGCCAGCAGCCTGTCACTTAGCACAGATACGCAGTATTTT.

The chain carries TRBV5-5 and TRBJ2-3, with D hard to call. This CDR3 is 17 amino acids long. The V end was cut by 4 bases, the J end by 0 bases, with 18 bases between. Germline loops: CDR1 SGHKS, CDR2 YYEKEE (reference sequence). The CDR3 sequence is CASSIRPGPASTDTQYF. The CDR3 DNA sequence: TGTGCCAGCAGCATTCGACCTGGACCTGCTAGCACAGATACGCAGTATTTT.

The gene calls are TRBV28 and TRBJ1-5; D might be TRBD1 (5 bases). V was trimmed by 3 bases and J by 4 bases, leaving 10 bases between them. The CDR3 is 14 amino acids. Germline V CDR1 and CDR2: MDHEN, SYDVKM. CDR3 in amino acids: CASSFGDGNQPQHF. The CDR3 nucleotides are TGTGCCAGCAGTTTTGGGGACGGAAATCAGCCCCAGCATTTT. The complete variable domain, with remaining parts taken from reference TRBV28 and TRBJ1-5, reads DVKVTQSSRYLVKRTGEKVFLECVQDMDHENMFWYRQDPGLGLRLIYFSYDVKMKEKGDIPEGYSVSREKKERFSLILESASTNQTSMYLCASSFGDGNQPQHFGDGTRLSIL.

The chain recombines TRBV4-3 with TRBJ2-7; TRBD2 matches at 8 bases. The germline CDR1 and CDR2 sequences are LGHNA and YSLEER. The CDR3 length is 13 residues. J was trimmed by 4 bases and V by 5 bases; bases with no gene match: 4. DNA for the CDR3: TGCGCCAGCAGCGGCGGGGGGCGATACGAGCAGTACTTC. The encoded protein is CASSGGGRYEQYF.

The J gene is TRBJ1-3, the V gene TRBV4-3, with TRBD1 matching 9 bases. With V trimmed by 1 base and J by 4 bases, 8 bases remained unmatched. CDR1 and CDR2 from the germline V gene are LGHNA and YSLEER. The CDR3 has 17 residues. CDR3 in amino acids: CASSQGTQGAGGNTIYF. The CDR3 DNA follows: TGCGCCAGCAGCCAAGGGACACAGGGGGCAGGAGGAAACACCATATATTTT.

Written as DNA, the CDR3 is TGTGCCAGCAGGGTGAACACTGAAGCTTTCTTT. This encodes CASRVNTEAFF. The J gene is TRBJ1-1, the V gene TRBV27; no reliable D call. The CDR3 covers 11 residues. Per germline, CDR1 MNHEY and CDR2 SMNVEV (reference sequence). Trimming removed 6 bases from V and 0 bases from J, with 2 bases in between.

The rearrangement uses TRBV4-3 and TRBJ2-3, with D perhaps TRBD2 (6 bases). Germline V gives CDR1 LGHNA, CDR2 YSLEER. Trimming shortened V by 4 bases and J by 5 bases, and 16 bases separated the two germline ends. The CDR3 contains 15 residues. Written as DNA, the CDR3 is TGCGCCAGCAGCCCGGAGGGAGGAGTGGGAGATACGCAGTATTTT. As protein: CASSPEGGVGDTQYF.

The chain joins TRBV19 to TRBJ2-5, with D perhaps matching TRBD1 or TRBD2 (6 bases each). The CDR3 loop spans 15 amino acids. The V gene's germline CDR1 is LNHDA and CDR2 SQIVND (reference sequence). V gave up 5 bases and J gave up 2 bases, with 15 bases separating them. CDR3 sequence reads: CASSPNLGGQETQYF. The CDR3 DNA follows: TGTGCCAGTAGTCCAAACCTAGGGGGGCAAGAGACCCAGTACTTC.

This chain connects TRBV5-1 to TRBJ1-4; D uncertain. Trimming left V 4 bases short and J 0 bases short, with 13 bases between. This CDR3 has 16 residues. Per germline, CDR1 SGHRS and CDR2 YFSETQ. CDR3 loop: CASSPTTGATNEKLFF. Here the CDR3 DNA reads TGCGCCAGCAGCCCGACCACCGGGGCAACTAATGAAAAACTGTTTTTT.

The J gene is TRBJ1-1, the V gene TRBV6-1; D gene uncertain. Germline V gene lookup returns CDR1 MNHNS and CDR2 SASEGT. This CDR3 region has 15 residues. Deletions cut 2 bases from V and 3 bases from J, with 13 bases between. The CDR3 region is CASSERVFRDTEAFF. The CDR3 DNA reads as TGTGCCAGCAGTGAACGAGTGTTCCGGGACACTGAAGCTTTCTTT.

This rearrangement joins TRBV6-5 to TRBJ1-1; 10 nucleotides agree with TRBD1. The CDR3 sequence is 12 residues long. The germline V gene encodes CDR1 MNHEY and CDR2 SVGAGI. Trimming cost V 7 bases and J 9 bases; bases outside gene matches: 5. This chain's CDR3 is CASKPGQGKAFF. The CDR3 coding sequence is TGTGCCAGCAAACCGGGACAGGGGAAAGCTTTCTTT.

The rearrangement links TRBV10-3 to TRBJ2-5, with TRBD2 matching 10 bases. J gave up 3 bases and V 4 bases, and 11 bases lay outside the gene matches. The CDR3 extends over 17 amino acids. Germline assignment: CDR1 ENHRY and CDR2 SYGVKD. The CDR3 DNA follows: TGTGCCATCAGTGTTATAGGACCTCTAGCGGGGGAAGAGACCCAGTACTTC. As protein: CAISVIGPLAGEETQYF.

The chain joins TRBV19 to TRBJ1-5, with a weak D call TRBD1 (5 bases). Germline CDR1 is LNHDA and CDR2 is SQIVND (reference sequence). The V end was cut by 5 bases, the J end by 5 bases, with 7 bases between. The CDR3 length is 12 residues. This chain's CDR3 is CASSPGYQPQHF. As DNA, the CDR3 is TGTGCCAGTAGTCCAGGGTATCAGCCCCAGCATTTT.

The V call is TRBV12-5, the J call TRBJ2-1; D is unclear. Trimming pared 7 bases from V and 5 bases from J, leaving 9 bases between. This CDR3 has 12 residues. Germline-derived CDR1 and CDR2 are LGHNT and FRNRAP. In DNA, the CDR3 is TGTGCTAGTGCCGCCTTAGACAATGAGCAGTTCTTC. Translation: CASAALDNEQFF. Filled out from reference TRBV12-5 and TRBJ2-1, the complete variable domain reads DARVTQTPRHKVTEMGQEVTMRCQPILGHNTVFWYRQTMMQGLELLAYFRNRAPLDDSGMPKDRFSAEMPDATLATLKIQPSEPRDSAVYFCASAALDNEQFFGPGTRLTVL.